This T cell receptor (beta chain) was captured in a study of control samples from healthy donors and cancer patients. Clones were read by immunoSEQ multiplex PCR, and TCRdb kept only the in-frame ones, dropping some. The data hold roughly 48,000 clones, with approximately 90% observed a single time. The J segment lost 4 bases and the V segment lost 2 bases, leaving 9 bases of the junction unmatched. Germline lookup yields CDR1 SGHDT and CDR2 YYEEEE. The CDR3 consists of 15 residues. The clonotype originates from a woman between 35 and 50 years old with head and neck cancer. Sequencing was performed on PBMCs. The chain uses TRBV5-6 and TRBJ2-7; 7 bases match TRBD2. This chain's CDR3 is CASSLVGGSLYEQYF. CDR3 DNA sequence: TGTGCCAGCAGCTTAGTCGGCGGGAGTTTATACGAGCAGTACTTC.